Listed below are T cell receptor beta chains from one sample, sequenced in a study of response to subunit inactivated influenza vaccine. In TCRdb, the RT-PCR reads were re-called with MiXCR into one record per CDR3 protein. Of more than 550,000 distinct CDR3 sequences listed, about 12% are singletons. This sample comprised PBMCs from blood, obtained on the day of vaccination. All receptors come from a man aged 45 to 65 who received an inactivated influenza vaccine. The CDR3 runs from the conserved cysteine through the conserved F or W. The order of the fields is V gene, D gene, clone size, J gene, CDR3 DNA, CDR3 protein. A D gene is named only where the DNA matches it firmly. Size values are once, few and many counts, or a class for expanded clones, and some rows have none.

>TRBV24-1|TRBD1|few|TRBJ2-2
TGTGCCACCAGTGACCCAGGGGGGACAGGCCCAACCGGGGAGCTGTTTTTT
CATSDPGGTGPTGELFF
>TRBV4-2|-|once|TRBJ2-6
TGTGCCAGCAGCCGGTCTCCCTCTGGGGCCAACGTCCTGACTTTC
CASSRSPSGANVLTF
>TRBV6-5|-|-|TRBJ2-1
TGTGCCAGCAGTTACGGAGTCTCCAATGAGCAGTTCTTC
CASSYGVSNEQFF
>TRBV10-3|-|few|TRBJ2-7
TGTGCCATCAGTGAAGGGGTGCAGACGGAATACGAGCAGTACTTC
CAISEGVQTEYEQYF
>TRBV3-1|-|-|TRBJ1-2
TGTGCCAGCAGCCAAGCCGAAGTCGGCTACACCTTC
CASSQAEVGYTF
>TRBV12-3/TRBV12-4|-|few|TRBJ2-3
TGTGCCAGCAGTTTCTGGGCTAACACAGATACGCAGTATTTT
CASSFWANTDTQYF
>TRBV5-1|-|many|TRBJ2-2
TGCGCCAGCAGCTTGGCCAGTAGGGCCCAAAACACCGGGGAGCTGTTTTTT
CASSLASRAQNTGELFF
>TRBV7-8|-|few|TRBJ2-2
TGTGCCAGCAGCTTAGAAGCGGACCAATTTAACACCGGGGAGCTGTTTTTT
CASSLEADQFNTGELFF
>TRBV5-5|TRBD2|-|TRBJ2-3
TGTGCCAGCAGCGCGGGACTAGGGGACACAGATACGCAGTATTTT
CASSAGLGDTDTQYF
>TRBV3-1|TRBD1|-|TRBJ2-7
TGTGCCAGCAGCCAAGTTCCGGGACAGGGGCCTGTCTACGAGCAGTACTTC
CASSQVPGQGPVYEQYF
>TRBV5-5|-|-|TRBJ2-5
TGTGCCAGCAGCTTGAGGTCATTCCAAGAGACCCAGTACTTC
CASSLRSFQETQYF
>TRBV12-3/TRBV12-4|-|many|TRBJ2-5
TGTGCCAGCAGTTTAATCGGGGAAAAGACCCAGTACTTC
CASSLIGEKTQYF
>TRBV27|TRBD1|few|TRBJ1-5
TGTGCCAGCTCCGAAAGGAGGGGACAGGGTTTTTGGAGTCAGCCCCAGCATTTT
CASSERRGQGFWSQPQHF
>TRBV6-1|TRBD1|-|TRBJ1-3
TGTGCCAGCGACCCCGGGACAGCTGGAAACACCATATATTTT
CASDPGTAGNTIYF
>TRBV5-1|-|few|TRBJ2-3
TGCGCCAGCAGCGCCGGTCGAGGGGCAGATACGCAGTATTTT
CASSAGRGADTQYF
>TRBV7-9|-|few|TRBJ2-7
TGTGCCAGCAGCTCAGCCCCAAACGAGCAGTACTTC
CASSSAPNEQYF
>TRBV10-3|TRBD2|-|TRBJ2-1
TGTGCCACCGCAGGGGTTAGCGGGGGCCTACCCTACAATGAGCAGTTCTTC
CATAGVSGGLPYNEQFF
>TRBV7-2|-|few|TRBJ2-2
TGTGCCAGCAGGTTCACAGGGATCGGGGAGCTGTTTTTT
CASRFTGIGELFF
>TRBV6-2/TRBV6-3|-|few|TRBJ1-1
TGTGCCAGCAGTTACTGGACAGCGGGGGGGACTGAAGCTTTCTTT
CASSYWTAGGTEAFF